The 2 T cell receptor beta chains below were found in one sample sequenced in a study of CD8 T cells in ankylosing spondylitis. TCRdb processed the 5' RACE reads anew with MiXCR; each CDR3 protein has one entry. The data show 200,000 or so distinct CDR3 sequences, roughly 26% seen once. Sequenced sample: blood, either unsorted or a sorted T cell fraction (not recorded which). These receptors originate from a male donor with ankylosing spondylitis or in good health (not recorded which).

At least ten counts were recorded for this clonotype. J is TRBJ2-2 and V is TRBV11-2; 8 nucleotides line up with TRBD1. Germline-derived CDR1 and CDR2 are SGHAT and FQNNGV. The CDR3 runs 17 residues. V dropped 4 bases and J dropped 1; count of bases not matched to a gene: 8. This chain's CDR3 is CASSSLGQGLNTGELFF. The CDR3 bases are TGTGCCAGCAGCTCACTTGGACAGGGACTGAACACCGGGGAGCTGTTTTTT.

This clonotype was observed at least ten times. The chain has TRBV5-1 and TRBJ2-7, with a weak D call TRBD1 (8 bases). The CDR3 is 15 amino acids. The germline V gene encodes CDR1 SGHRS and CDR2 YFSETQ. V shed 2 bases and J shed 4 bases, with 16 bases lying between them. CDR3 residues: CASSFQTGGLYEQYF. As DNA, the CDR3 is TGCGCCAGCAGCTTTCAAACAGGGGGACTATACGAGCAGTACTTC.